This entry concerns a single T cell receptor beta chain. Its antigen is as yet unknown. This record comes from a study of graft-versus-host responses after intestinal transplantation. On the study more broadly: The transplants performed in recipients were multivisceral, liver-intestinal, or isolated intestinal. Study conclusions and caveats: Detected in recipient marrow were GvH clones, some of which were first observed in ileum or blood. Allografts of patients with graft-donor T cell macrochimerism showed high graft-versus-host to host-versus-graft clone ratios.

The CDR3 loop spans 14 amino acids. V lost 0 bases and J lost 6; bases outside the gene matches: 4. The V gene's germline CDR1 is SGHRS and CDR2 YFSETQ. Sequencing used immunoSEQ multiplex PCR; TCRdb keeps in-frame clones, though not all of them. The sample contains tens of thousands of clones, roughly 94% of which appear only once. This sequence originates from a human donor who received an intestinal transplant. The starting material was unstimulated CD8+ T cells sorted from spleen or lymph node cells, obtained before intestinal transplant. The rearrangement links TRBV5-1 to TRBJ2-3, with TRBD2 matching 7 bases. CDR3 DNA sequence: TGCGCCAGCAGCTTGGTGGGCGGGAGCGATACGCAGTATTTT. This translates into CASSLVGGSDTQYF.